Below, 6 T cell receptor beta chains from the same sample are listed, as sequenced in a study of blood T cell repertoires in COVID-19. Profiled with immunoSEQ multiplex PCR; TCRdb holds only in-frame clones, not every one. The sample shows 200,000 to 250,000 clones, under 85% of them seen only once. Sequencing was performed on peripheral blood. These receptors all come from a woman in her twenties or thirties with COVID-19, enrolled during active disease.

The rearrangement joins TRBV29-1 to TRBJ1-1; tentative D call: TRBD1 (5 bases). CDR3 length: 15 residues. The germline CDR1 and CDR2 sequences are SQVTM and ANQGSEA. The ends were cut back, 1 base at V and 1 base at J, with 13 bases in the middle. Here the CDR3 reads CSVEARRDPNTEAFF. The DNA for the CDR3 is TGCAGCGTTGAAGCGAGGCGGGACCCGAACACTGAAGCTTTCTTT.

V usage is TRBV30 and J usage is TRBJ1-1; D gene unclear. CDR3 length: 12 residues. The V end lost 5 bases, the J end lost 3 bases, and 10 bases lay between the germline ends. CDR1 is GTSNPN, CDR2 SVGIG, per germline (reference sequence). CDR3 residues: CAWQSRDTEAFF. Here the CDR3 DNA reads TGTGCCTGGCAATCTCGCGACACTGAAGCTTTCTTT. The full variable domain, rest sourced from reference TRBV30 and TRBJ1-1, is SQTIHQWPATLVQPVGSPLSLECTVEGTSNPNLYWYRQAAGRGLQLLFYSVGIGQISSEVPQNLSASRPQDRQFILSSKKLLLSDSGFYLCAWQSRDTEAFFGQGTRLTVV.

This sequence joins TRBV19 and TRBJ2-4, with TRBD1 as a possible D gene (5 bases). V was pared by 4 bases and J by 8 bases, with 12 bases between. Looked up from germline, CDR1 is LNHDA and CDR2 is SQIVND (reference sequence). The CDR3 extends over 13 amino acids. The CDR3 bases are TGTGCCAGTAGTAAGAGCGTCAGGGACATTCAGTACTTC. Its translation is CASSKSVRDIQYF.

The J gene is TRBJ2-7, the V gene TRBV5-1; perhaps TRBD2 as D (5 bases). V gave up 0 bases and J gave up 6 bases, with 10 bases separating them. CDR1 and CDR2 from the germline V gene are SGHRS and YFSETQ. This CDR3 is built from 13 residues. The CDR3 region has the DNA TGCGCCAGCAGCTTGGAGGGAGCAACCGAGCAGTACTTC. This encodes CASSLEGATEQYF.

V gene TRBV2 combines with J gene TRBJ2-1, with TRBD2 identical over 12 bases. Germline trimming cut 5 bases from V and 4 bases from J; bases unmatched to any gene: 6. Germline V gene lookup returns CDR1 SNHLY and CDR2 FYNNEI. The CDR3 contains 16 residues. CDR3 in amino acids: CASSYNGLAGYNEQFF. The CDR3 DNA is TGTGCCAGCAGTTATAATGGACTAGCGGGATACAATGAGCAGTTCTTC.

The rearrangement joins TRBV6-1 to TRBJ2-1; 7 positions agree with TRBD2. The CDR3 covers 15 residues. V lost 3 bases, J lost 1 base, and 3 bases stayed unmatched. From germline, CDR1 is MNHNS and CDR2 SASEGT. The CDR3 nucleotides read TGTGCCAGCAGTGACCTAGCGGATTCCTACAATGAGCAGTTCTTC. Translation: CASSDLADSYNEQFF.